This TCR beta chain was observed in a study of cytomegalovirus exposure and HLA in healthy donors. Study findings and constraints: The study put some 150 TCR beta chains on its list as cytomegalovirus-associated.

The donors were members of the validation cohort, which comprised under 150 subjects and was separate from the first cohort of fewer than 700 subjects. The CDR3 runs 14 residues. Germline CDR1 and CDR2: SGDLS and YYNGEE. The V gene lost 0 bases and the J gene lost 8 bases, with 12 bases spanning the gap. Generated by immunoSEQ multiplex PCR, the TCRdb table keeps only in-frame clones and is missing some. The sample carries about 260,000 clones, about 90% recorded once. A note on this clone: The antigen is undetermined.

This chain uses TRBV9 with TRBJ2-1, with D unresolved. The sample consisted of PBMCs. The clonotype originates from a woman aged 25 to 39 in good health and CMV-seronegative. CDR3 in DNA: TGTGCCAGCAGCGTAGGGTCCCTATTTGATGAGCAGTTCTTC. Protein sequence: CASSVGSLFDEQFF. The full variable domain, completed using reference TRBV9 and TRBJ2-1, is DSGVTQTPKHLITATGQRVTLRCSPRSGDLSVYWYQQSLDQGLQFLIQYYNGEERAKGNILERFSAQQFPDLHSELNLSSLELGDSALYFCASSVGSLFDEQFFGPGTRLTVL.